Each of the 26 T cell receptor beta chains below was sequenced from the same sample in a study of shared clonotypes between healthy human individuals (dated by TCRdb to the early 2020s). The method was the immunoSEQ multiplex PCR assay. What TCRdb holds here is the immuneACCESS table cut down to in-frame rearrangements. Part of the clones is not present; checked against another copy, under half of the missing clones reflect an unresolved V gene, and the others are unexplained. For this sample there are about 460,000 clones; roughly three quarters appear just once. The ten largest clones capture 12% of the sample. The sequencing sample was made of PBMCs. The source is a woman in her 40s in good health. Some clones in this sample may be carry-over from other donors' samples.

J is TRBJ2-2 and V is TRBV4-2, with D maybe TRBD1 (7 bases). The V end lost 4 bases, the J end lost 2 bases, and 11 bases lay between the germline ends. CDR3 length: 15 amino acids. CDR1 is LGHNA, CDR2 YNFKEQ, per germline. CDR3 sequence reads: CASSPQGGNTGELFF. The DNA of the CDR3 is TGTGCCAGCAGCCCCCAGGGGGGAAACACCGGGGAGCTGTTTTTT.

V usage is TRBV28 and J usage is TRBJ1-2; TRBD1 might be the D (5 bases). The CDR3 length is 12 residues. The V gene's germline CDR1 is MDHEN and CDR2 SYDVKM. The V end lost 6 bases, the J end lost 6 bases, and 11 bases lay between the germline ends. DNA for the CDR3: TGTGCCAGCAGGGGGACTTTTGATGGCTACACCTTC. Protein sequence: CASRGTFDGYTF.

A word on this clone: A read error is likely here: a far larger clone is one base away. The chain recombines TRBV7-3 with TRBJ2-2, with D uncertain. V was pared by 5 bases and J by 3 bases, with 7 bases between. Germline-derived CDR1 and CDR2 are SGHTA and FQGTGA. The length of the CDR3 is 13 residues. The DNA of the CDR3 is TGTGCCAGCAGCCTTACCCACACCGGGGAGCTGTTTTTT. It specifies CASSLTHTGELFF.

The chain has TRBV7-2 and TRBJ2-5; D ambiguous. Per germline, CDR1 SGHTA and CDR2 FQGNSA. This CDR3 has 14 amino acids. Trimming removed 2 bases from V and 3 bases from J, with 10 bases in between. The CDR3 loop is CASSLSSRKETQYF. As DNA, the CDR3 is TGTGCCAGCAGCTTAAGCAGCCGCAAAGAGACCCAGTACTTC.

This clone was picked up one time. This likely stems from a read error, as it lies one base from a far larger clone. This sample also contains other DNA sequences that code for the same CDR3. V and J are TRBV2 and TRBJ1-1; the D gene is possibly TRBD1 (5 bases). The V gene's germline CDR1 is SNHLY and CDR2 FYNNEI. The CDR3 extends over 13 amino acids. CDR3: CASSVGGGTEAFF. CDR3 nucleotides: TGCGCCAGCAGTGTGGGGGGTGGGACTGAAGCTTTCTTT.

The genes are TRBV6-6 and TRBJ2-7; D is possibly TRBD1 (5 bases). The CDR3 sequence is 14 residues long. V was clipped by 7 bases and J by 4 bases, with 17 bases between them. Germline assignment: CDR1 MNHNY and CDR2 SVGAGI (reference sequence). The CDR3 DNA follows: TGTGCCAGCATGGCAGCAGGGTCTAGGTACGAGCAGTACTTC. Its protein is CASMAAGSRYEQYF.

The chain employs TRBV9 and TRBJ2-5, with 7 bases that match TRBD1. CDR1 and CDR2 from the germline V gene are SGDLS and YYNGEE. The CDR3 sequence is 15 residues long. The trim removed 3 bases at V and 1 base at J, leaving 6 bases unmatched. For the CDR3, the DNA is TGTGCCAGCAGCGCTTCATCAGGGGGCCAAGAGACCCAGTACTTC. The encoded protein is CASSASSGGQETQYF. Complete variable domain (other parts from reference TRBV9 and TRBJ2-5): DSGVTQTPKHLITATGQRVTLRCSPRSGDLSVYWYQQSLDQGLQFLIQYYNGEERAKGNILERFSAQQFPDLHSELNLSSLELGDSALYFCASSASSGGQETQYFGPGTRLLVL.

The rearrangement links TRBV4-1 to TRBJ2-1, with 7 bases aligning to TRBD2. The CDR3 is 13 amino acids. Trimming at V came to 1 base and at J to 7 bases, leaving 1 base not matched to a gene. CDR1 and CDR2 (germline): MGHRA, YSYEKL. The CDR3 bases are TGCGCCAGCAGCCAAGTGGGGGGGAATGAGCAGTTCTTC. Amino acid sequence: CASSQVGGNEQFF.

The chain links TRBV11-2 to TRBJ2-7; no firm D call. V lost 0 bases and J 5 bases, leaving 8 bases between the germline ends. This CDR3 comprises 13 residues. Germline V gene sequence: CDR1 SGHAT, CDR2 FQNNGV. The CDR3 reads CASSLDLSHEQYF. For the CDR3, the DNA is TGTGCCAGCAGCTTAGACCTATCACACGAGCAGTACTTC.

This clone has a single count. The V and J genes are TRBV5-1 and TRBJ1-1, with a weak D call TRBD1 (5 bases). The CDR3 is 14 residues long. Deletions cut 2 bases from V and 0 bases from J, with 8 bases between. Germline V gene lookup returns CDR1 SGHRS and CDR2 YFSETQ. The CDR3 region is CASSLGELNTEAFF. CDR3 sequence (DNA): TGCGCCAGCAGCTTAGGGGAGTTGAACACTGAAGCTTTCTTT.

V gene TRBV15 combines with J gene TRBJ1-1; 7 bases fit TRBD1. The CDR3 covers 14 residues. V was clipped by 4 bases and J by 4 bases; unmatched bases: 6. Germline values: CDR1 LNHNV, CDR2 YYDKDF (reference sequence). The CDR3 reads CATSIRQGSTEAFF. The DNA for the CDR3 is TGTGCCACCAGCATCCGACAGGGTAGCACTGAAGCTTTCTTT. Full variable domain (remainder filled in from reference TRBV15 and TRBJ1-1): DAMVIQNPRYQVTQFGKPVTLSCSQTLNHNVMYWYQQKSSQAPKLLFHYYDKDFNNEADTPDNFQSRRPNTSFCFLDIRSPGLGDTAMYLCATSIRQGSTEAFFGQGTRLTVV.

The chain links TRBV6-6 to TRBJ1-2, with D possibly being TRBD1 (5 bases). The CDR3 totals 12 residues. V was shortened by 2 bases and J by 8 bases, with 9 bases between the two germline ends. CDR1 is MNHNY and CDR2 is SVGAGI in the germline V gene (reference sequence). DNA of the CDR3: TGTGCCAGCAGTTACGCCCGGGACGGCTACACCTTC. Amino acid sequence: CASSYARDGYTF.

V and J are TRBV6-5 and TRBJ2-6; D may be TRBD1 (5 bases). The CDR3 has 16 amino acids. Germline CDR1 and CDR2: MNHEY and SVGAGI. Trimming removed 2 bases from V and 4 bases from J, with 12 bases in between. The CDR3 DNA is TGTGCCAGCAGTTACCGCGACAGAAAGGGGGCCAACGTCCTGACTTTC. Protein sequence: CASSYRDRKGANVLTF.

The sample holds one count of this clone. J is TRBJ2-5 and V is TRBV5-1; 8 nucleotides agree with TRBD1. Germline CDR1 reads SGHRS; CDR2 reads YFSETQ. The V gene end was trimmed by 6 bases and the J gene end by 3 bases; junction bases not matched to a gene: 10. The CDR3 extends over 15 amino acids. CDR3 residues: CASTRLRGREETQYF. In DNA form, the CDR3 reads TGCGCCAGCACCAGGCTCAGGGGGCGCGAAGAGACCCAGTACTTC.

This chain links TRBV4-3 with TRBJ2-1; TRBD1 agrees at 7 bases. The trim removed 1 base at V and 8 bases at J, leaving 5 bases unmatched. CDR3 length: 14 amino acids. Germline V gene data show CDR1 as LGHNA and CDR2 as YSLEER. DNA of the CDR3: TGCGCCAGCAGCCAAGCAACAGGGGCGGATGAGCAGTTCTTC. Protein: CASSQATGADEQFF.

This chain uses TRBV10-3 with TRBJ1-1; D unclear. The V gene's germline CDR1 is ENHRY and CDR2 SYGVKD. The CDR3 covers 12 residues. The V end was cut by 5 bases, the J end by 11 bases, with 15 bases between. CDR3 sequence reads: CAISNPLREAFF. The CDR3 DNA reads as TGTGCCATCAGTAACCCCTTGAGGGAGGCTTTCTTT.

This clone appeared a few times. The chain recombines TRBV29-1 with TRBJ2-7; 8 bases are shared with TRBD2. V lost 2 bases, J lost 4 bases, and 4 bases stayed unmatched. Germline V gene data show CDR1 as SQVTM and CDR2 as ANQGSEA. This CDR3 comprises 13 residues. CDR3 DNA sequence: TGCAGCGTTGAATTTAGCGGGATATACGAGCAGTACTTC. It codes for CSVEFSGIYEQYF.

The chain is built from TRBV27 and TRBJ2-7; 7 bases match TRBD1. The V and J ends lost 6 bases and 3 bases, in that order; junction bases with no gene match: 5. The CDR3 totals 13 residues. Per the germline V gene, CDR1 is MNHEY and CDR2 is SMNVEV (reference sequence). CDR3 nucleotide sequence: TGTGCCAGCAGGAAGGGACAGTTCTACGAGCAGTACTTC. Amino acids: CASRKGQFYEQYF.

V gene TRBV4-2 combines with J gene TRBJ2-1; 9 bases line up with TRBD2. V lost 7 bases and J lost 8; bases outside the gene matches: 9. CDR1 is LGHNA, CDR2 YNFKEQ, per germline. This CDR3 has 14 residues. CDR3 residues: CASTRASGNDEQFF. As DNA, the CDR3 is TGTGCCAGCACCCGGGCTAGCGGGAACGATGAGCAGTTCTTC.

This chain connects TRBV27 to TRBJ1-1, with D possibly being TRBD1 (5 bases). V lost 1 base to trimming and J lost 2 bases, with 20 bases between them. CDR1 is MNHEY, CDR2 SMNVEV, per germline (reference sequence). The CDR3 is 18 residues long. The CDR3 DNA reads TGTGCCAGCAGTTTATACAGGCAGGGAAGGGGATCAAACACTGAAGCTTTCTTT. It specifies CASSLYRQGRGSNTEAFF.

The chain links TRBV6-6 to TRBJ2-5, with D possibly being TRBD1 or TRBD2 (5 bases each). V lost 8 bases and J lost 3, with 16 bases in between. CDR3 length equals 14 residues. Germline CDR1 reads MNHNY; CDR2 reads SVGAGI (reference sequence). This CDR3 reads CASRRHEGKETQYF. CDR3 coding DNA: TGTGCCAGCCGGCGCCACGAGGGGAAAGAGACCCAGTACTTC.

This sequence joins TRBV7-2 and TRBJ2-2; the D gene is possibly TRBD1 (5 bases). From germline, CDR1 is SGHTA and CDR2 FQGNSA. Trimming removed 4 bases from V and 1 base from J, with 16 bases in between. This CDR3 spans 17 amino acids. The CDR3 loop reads CASSSQGWAVNTGELFF. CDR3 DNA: TGTGCCAGCAGCTCCCAGGGATGGGCGGTGAACACCGGGGAGCTGTTTTTT.

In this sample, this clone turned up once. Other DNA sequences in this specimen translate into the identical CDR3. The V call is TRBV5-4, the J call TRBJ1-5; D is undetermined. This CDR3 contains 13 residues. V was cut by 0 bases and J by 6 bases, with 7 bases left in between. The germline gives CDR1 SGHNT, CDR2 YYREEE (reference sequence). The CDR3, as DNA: TGTGCCAGCAGCTTGGCAGGTGGTCAGCCCCAGCATTTT. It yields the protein CASSLAGGQPQHF. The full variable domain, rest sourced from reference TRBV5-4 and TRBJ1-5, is ETGVTQSPTHLIKTRGQQVTLRCSSQSGHNTVSWYQQALGQGPQFIFQYYREEENGRGNFPPRFSGLQFPNYSSELNVNALELDDSALYLCASSLAGGQPQHFGDGTRLSIL.

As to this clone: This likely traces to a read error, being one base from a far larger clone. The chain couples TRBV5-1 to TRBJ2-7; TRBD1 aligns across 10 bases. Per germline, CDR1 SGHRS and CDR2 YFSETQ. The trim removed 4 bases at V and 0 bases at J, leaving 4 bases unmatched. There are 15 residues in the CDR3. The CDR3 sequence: CASSPGQGDSYEQYF. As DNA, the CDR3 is TGCGCCAGCAGCCCAGGACAGGGGGACTCCTACGAGCAGTACTTC.

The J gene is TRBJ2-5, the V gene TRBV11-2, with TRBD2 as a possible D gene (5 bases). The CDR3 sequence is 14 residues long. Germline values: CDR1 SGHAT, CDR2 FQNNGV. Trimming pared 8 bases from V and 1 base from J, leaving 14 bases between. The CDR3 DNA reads TGTGCCAGCTCCCCCCGGGGAGTCCAAGAGACCCAGTACTTC. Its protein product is CASSPRGVQETQYF.

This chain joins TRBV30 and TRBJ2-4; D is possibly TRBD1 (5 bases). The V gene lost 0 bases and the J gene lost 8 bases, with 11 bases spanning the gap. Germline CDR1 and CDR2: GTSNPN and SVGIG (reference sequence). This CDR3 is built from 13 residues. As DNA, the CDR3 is TGTGCCTGGAGTGTAGGGGCGGCGGACATTCAGTACTTC. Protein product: CAWSVGAADIQYF.